A single count supports the clone carrying this TCR beta chain. The assay was run at deep level. The method was immunoSEQ multiplex PCR; TCRdb's version includes in-frame clones alone and lacks a portion of them. The table records roughly 2.6 million clones, around 94% of them present only once. These data come from a study of shared clonotypes between healthy human individuals. Per the germline V gene, CDR1 is SEHNR and CDR2 is FQNEAQ (reference sequence). The CDR3 has 13 residues. Trimming pared 2 bases from V and 7 bases from J, leaving 11 bases between. The chain links TRBV7-9 to TRBJ1-2; a possible D gene is TRBD1 (5 bases). Sequencing used naive CD4+ T cells sorted from blood. Regarding subset: CD45RA+ positively selected. This TCR was recovered from a young man in good health. For the CDR3, the DNA is TGTGCCAGCAGCTTAACTGGGACGGCTGGCTACACCTTC. Amino acids: CASSLTGTAGYTF.